This entry lists 32 T cell receptor beta chains sequenced from one sample in a study of blood T cell repertoires in COVID-19 (TCRdb year 2020). The library was made by the immunoSEQ multiplex PCR assay. Not all clones reach the TCRdb copy of this immuneACCESS table, which keeps in-frame sequences only. Checked studies attribute under half of the gap to unresolved V genes and leave the rest unexplained. The sample table records fewer than 250,000 clones; 84% of these occur just once. Approximately 8% of the sample rests with the top ten. The specimen sequenced was peripheral blood. These receptors were taken from a woman in her 50s with active or convalescent COVID-19.

This clone was found a few times. The chain links TRBV7-5 to TRBJ1-3; no DNA check was done on the table's D call, TRBD1. TRBV7-5 is deemed a pseudogene. The CDR3 covers 16 residues. In nucleotides, the CDR3 is TGTGTCAGAAGCATAAACTCAGGGTCCTCTGGAAACACCATATATTTT. It codes for CVRSINSGSSGNTIYF.

This clone showed up just a few times. J is TRBJ1-2 and V is TRBV28; D call uncertain. CDR1 is MDHEN, CDR2 SYDVKM, per germline. V lost 6 bases and J 4 bases, leaving 21 bases between the germline ends. The CDR3 extends over 16 amino acids. The CDR3 here is CASSSERTQTVYGYTF. CDR3 nucleotide sequence: TGTGCCAGCAGCTCCGAGCGGACGCAGACGGTCTATGGCTACACCTTC.

This CDR3 reads CASIPARGGTEAFF. The CDR3 DNA follows: TGTGCCAGCATTCCGGCTAGGGGAGGCACTGAAGCTTTCTTT. The V call is TRBV2, the J call TRBJ1-1; tentative D call: TRBD1 (5 bases). Germline lookup yields CDR1 SNHLY and CDR2 FYNNEI. V lost 7 bases, J lost 4 bases, and 16 bases lay in between. This CDR3 is built from 14 residues.

The V and J genes are TRBV2 and TRBJ2-1; D is undetermined. This CDR3 is 15 amino acids long. V dropped 1 base and J dropped 0 bases, with 7 bases sitting between them. CDR1 SNHLY and CDR2 FYNNEI come from the germline V gene. The CDR3 nucleotides are TGTGCCAGCAGTGAAGGCCCTAGCTCCTACAATGAGCAGTTCTTC. This codes for CASSEGPSSYNEQFF.

CDR3 residues: CASSYSFSTDTQYF. For the CDR3, the DNA is TGTGCCAGCAGTTACTCCTTTAGCACAGATACGCAGTATTTT. V is TRBV6-5 and J is TRBJ2-3; D gene unclear. The CDR3 totals 14 residues. The V end was cut by 0 bases, the J end by 0 bases, with 4 bases between. Per germline, CDR1 MNHEY and CDR2 SVGAGI.

The chain's CDR3 is CASSPGLPAYTEAFF. As DNA, the CDR3 is TGTGCCAGCAGTCCCGGACTGCCAGCTTACACTGAAGCTTTCTTT. V usage is TRBV7-9 and J usage is TRBJ1-1; no firm D call. The germline V gene has CDR1 SEHNR and CDR2 FQNEAQ (reference sequence). V dropped 6 bases and J dropped 3 bases, with 17 bases sitting between them. The CDR3 consists of 15 residues. The full variable domain, with the rest looked up from reference TRBV7-9 and TRBJ1-1, is DTGVSQNPRHKITKRGQNVTFRCDPISEHNRLYWYRQTLGQGPEFLTYFQNEAQLEKSRLLSDRFSAERPKGSFSTLEIQRTEQGDSAMYLCASSPGLPAYTEAFFGQGTRLTVV.

The chain uses TRBV6-5 and TRBJ2-5, with 8 bases identical to TRBD2. The CDR3 loop spans 16 amino acids. Germline assignment: CDR1 MNHEY and CDR2 SVGAGI. With 0 bases clipped from V and 1 base from J, the junction kept 4 bases outside the gene matches. DNA for the CDR3: TGTGCCAGCAGTTACTCGACTAGCGTAGTCCAAGAGACCCAGTACTTC. Translated, it gives CASSYSTSVVQETQYF.

V usage is TRBV7-2 and J usage is TRBJ2-1; the match to TRBD1 covers 7 bases. V trimming: 6 bases; J trimming: 4 bases; junction bases outside the gene matches: 9. Germline V CDR1 and CDR2: SGHTA, FQGNSA. The CDR3 has 15 residues. The CDR3 reads CASRTPGTAYNEQFF. DNA of the CDR3: TGTGCCAGCAGGACGCCCGGGACAGCATACAATGAGCAGTTCTTC.

J is TRBJ1-2 and V is TRBV20-1, with unresolved D. Trimming left V 6 bases short and J 9 bases short, with 11 bases between. CDR3 size: 10 residues. Germline V gives CDR1 DFQATT, CDR2 SNEGSKA (reference sequence). The CDR3 region is CSALDWSYTF. DNA for the CDR3: TGCAGTGCCCTGGACTGGAGCTACACCTTC.

The chain combines TRBV10-2 with TRBJ2-7; TRBD2 is a possible D gene (5 bases). CDR1 is WSHSY and CDR2 is SAAADI in the germline V gene. The ends were cut back, 6 bases at V and 2 bases at J, with 14 bases in the middle. The CDR3 totals 14 residues. The CDR3 loop is CASRPREGAYEQYF. The CDR3 DNA is TGCGCCAGCAGACCCCGTGAGGGCGCCTACGAGCAGTACTTC.

This sequence joins TRBV27 and TRBJ1-6; D is perhaps TRBD1 (5 bases). This CDR3 region has 13 residues. Germline-derived CDR1 and CDR2 are MNHEY and SMNVEV (reference sequence). V gave up 5 bases and J gave up 7 bases, with 9 bases separating them. The CDR3 region is CASSIQENSPLHF. The CDR3 DNA sequence: TGTGCCAGCAGTATACAGGAGAATTCACCCCTCCACTTT.

The chain combines TRBV3-1 (or the pseudogene TRBV3-2) with TRBJ1-4; D unresolved. The CDR3 consists of 14 residues. V dropped 4 bases and J dropped 0 bases, with 6 bases sitting between them. Germline loops: CDR1 LGHDT, CDR2 YNNKEL (reference sequence). Here the CDR3 reads CASSPQATNEKLFF. The CDR3 coding sequence is TGTGCCAGCAGCCCACAAGCAACTAATGAAAAACTGTTTTTT.

This clone showed up just a few times. The genes are TRBV7-9 and TRBJ2-1; 15 bases map to TRBD2. In germline, CDR1 is SEHNR, CDR2 FQNEAQ (reference sequence). The CDR3 runs to 17 residues. Trimming removed 5 bases from V and 7 bases from J; junction bases left unmatched: 9. This CDR3 is CASSPGLAGGPRNEQFF. CDR3 sequence (DNA): TGTGCCAGCAGCCCGGGACTAGCGGGGGGCCCTAGAAATGAGCAGTTCTTC.

The chain links TRBV28 to TRBJ2-1; 10 nucleotides match TRBD2. The germline V gene encodes CDR1 MDHEN and CDR2 SYDVKM. After removal of 1 base from V and 6 bases from J, the junction contained 6 bases not matched to a gene. This CDR3 is 16 amino acids long. As DNA, the CDR3 is TGTGCCAGCAGTTTATTTCCTAGCGGGGGACGCAATGAGCAGTTCTTC. This gives the protein CASSLFPSGGRNEQFF.

The chain has TRBV11-2 and TRBJ1-2, with 8 bases identical to TRBD1. This CDR3 is 15 amino acids long. Germline CDR1 SGHAT, CDR2 FQNNGV. Trimming at V came to 5 bases and at J to 6 bases, leaving 11 bases not matched to a gene. The CDR3 region is CASSHPSRGQDGYTF. The CDR3 nucleotides read TGTGCCAGCAGCCATCCCTCGCGGGGACAGGATGGCTACACCTTC.

This clone appeared a single time. V gene TRBV3-1 (or the pseudogene TRBV3-2) combines with J gene TRBJ2-7, with no clear D. This CDR3 spans 12 amino acids. V was pared by 4 bases and J by 0 bases, with 4 bases between. The germline V gene encodes CDR1 LGHDT and CDR2 YNNKEL (reference sequence). The CDR3 reads CASSRSSYEQYV. As DNA, the CDR3 is TGTGCCAGCAGCCGCAGCTCCTACGAGCAGTACGTC.

This clone was seen a few times. The gene calls are TRBV3-1 (or the pseudogene TRBV3-2) and TRBJ1-5; D not resolved. V gave up 1 base and J gave up 0 bases, with 7 bases separating them. Germline V gene sequence: CDR1 LGHDT, CDR2 YNNKEL (reference sequence). The CDR3 extends over 15 amino acids. CDR3 protein: CASSQGTYSNQPQHF. CDR3 coding DNA: TGTGCCAGCAGCCAAGGGACTTATAGCAATCAGCCCCAGCATTTT.

The chain carries TRBV2 and TRBJ1-1; D is unresolved. Trimming shortened V by 4 bases and J by 11 bases, and 14 bases separated the two germline ends. Germline V lookup: CDR1 SNHLY, CDR2 FYNNEI. CDR3 length: 12 amino acids. The CDR3 sequence is CASSGYGERAFF. The CDR3 DNA reads TGTGCCAGCAGTGGGTACGGGGAGAGGGCTTTCTTT.

The chain uses TRBV6-4 and TRBJ2-3, with TRBD2 as a possible D gene (5 bases). CDR1 MRHNA and CDR2 SNTAGT come from the germline V gene. Trimming stripped 3 bases from V and 1 base from J, with 11 bases between. CDR3 length: 15 residues. This CDR3 reads CASSEAGEGTDTQYF. CDR3 nucleotide sequence: TGTGCCAGCAGTGAGGCGGGCGAGGGCACAGATACGCAGTATTTT.

The chain is built from TRBV7-2 and TRBJ1-5; a weak D match, TRBD1 (5 bases). V lost 1 base and J lost 2, with 6 bases in between. The CDR3 spans 14 residues. Germline CDR1 reads SGHTA; CDR2 reads FQGNSA. This CDR3 reads CASSLVQGNQPQHF. The CDR3 region has the DNA TGTGCCAGCAGCTTAGTACAGGGCAATCAGCCCCAGCATTTT.

This clone was counted a single time. The V and J genes are TRBV27 and TRBJ1-6; D gene uncertain. This CDR3 spans 14 amino acids. Trimming cost V 2 bases and J 10 bases, with 12 bases left between them. Looked up from germline, CDR1 is MNHEY and CDR2 is SMNVEV (reference sequence). CDR3 bases: TGTGCCAGCAGTTTAGGAGGGTCCGGATCACCCCTCCACTTT. Translation gives CASSLGGSGSPLHF.

This clone was picked up one time. The chain couples TRBV19 to TRBJ1-2, with TRBD1 matching 9 bases. CDR3 size: 15 residues. Germline V lookup: CDR1 LNHDA, CDR2 SQIVND (reference sequence). V shed 5 bases, J shed 4 bases, and the junction held 8 bases outside the gene matches. The CDR3 DNA sequence: TGTGCCAGTAGTGCAAACAGGGGGCGCGGCTATGGCTACACCTTC. As protein: CASSANRGRGYGYTF.

This chain connects TRBV6-5 to TRBJ1-3; maybe TRBD1 (6 bases). The CDR3 is 15 residues long. The V gene's germline CDR1 is MNHEY and CDR2 SVGAGI. The V gene lost 5 bases and the J gene lost 4 bases, with 15 bases spanning the gap. The DNA for the CDR3 is TGTGCCAGCAGTCACCCTAGGACAGCAGGAAACACCATATATTTT. Its protein product is CASSHPRTAGNTIYF.

This chain connects TRBV2 to TRBJ1-3; D ambiguous. Germline V gives CDR1 SNHLY, CDR2 FYNNEI. V dropped 4 bases and J dropped 0 bases, with 4 bases sitting between them. The CDR3 loop spans 13 amino acids. CDR3 nucleotides: TGTGCCAGCAGTGTTAACTCTGGAAACACCATATATTTT. It translates to CASSVNSGNTIYF.

This rearrangement joins TRBV29-1 to TRBJ2-1; TRBD1 might be the D (7 bases). CDR3 length: 13 residues. The V gene lost 3 bases and the J gene lost 6 bases, with 12 bases spanning the gap. The germline V gene has CDR1 SQVTM and CDR2 ANQGSEA. The DNA for the CDR3 is TGCAGCGTTGATGCGGGACAGCTCAATGAGCAGTTCTTC. Its translation: CSVDAGQLNEQFF.

The chain uses TRBV6-1 and TRBJ1-4; D ambiguous. This CDR3 comprises 16 residues. Germline V gene data show CDR1 as MNHNS and CDR2 as SASEGT. Trimming pared 2 bases from V and 2 bases from J, leaving 12 bases between. In nucleotides, the CDR3 is TGTGCCAGCAGTGAACCCCGCAGCGGGACTAATGAAAAACTGTTTTTT. The encoded protein is CASSEPRSGTNEKLFF.

The chain is built from TRBV3-1 (or the pseudogene TRBV3-2) and TRBJ1-4, with D unresolved. Germline values: CDR1 LGHDT, CDR2 YNNKEL (reference sequence). Trimming removed 2 bases at V and 7 bases at J, with 8 bases between. This CDR3 comprises 13 residues. The CDR3 coding sequence is TGTGCCAGCAGCCAAACCGCGGTTGAAAAACTGTTTTTT. It encodes CASSQTAVEKLFF.

V gene TRBV3-1 (or the pseudogene TRBV3-2) combines with J gene TRBJ2-7, with TRBD2 matching 9 bases. CDR3 length: 15 residues. Germline trimming cut 4 bases from V and 6 bases from J; bases unmatched to any gene: 10. Germline V gene lookup returns CDR1 LGHDT and CDR2 YNNKEL (reference sequence). CDR3 amino acids: CASSPWGGRASEQYF. The CDR3 coding sequence is TGTGCCAGCAGCCCCTGGGGCGGGAGGGCGAGCGAGCAGTACTTC.

V and J are TRBV3-1 (or the pseudogene TRBV3-2) and TRBJ2-3; 12 bases align to TRBD2. The germline gives CDR1 LGHDT, CDR2 YNNKEL (reference sequence). CDR3 size: 16 residues. With 5 bases clipped from V and 2 bases from J, the junction kept 5 bases outside the gene matches. The CDR3 nucleotides are TGTGCCAGCAGCTTACGGACTAGCGGGGACACAGATACGCAGTATTTT. It translates to CASSLRTSGDTDTQYF.

The chain employs TRBV19 and TRBJ1-5; TRBD1 might be the D (6 bases). The V gene's germline CDR1 is LNHDA and CDR2 SQIVND (reference sequence). The germline V and J ends were trimmed by 10 bases and 4 bases, with 23 bases remaining between them. The CDR3 is 16 residues long. CDR3 nucleotide sequence: TGTGCCACAAATAATCTAGGAACAGGGCGGAATCAGCCCCAGCATTTT. Protein: CATNNLGTGRNQPQHF.

V gene TRBV4-1 combines with J gene TRBJ1-2, with unresolved D. This CDR3 is 13 amino acids long. CDR1 and CDR2 from the germline V gene are MGHRA and YSYEKL. Trimming took off 6 bases at V and 0 bases at J, with 8 bases between the two ends. Written as DNA, the CDR3 is TGCGCCAGCAGTACAGAGTCTAACTATGGCTACACCTTC. As protein: CASSTESNYGYTF.

The J gene is TRBJ1-1, the V gene TRBV2, with D unresolved. Trimming removed 6 bases from V and 4 bases from J, with 18 bases in between. This CDR3 is 15 amino acids long. The V gene's germline CDR1 is SNHLY and CDR2 FYNNEI. CDR3 in amino acids: CASREMRGKGTEAFF. CDR3 nucleotide sequence: TGTGCCAGCAGGGAAATGCGGGGTAAGGGCACTGAAGCTTTCTTT.